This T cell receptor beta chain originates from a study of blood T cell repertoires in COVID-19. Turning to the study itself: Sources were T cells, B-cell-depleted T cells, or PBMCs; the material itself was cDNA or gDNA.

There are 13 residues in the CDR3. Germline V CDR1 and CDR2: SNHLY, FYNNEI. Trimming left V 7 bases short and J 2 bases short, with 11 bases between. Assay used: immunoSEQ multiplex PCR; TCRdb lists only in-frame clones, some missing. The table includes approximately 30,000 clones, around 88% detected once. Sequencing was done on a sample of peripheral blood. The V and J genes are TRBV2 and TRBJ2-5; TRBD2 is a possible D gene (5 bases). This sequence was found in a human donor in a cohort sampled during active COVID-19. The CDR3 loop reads CASMSAGQETQYF. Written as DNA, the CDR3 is TGTGCCAGCATGTCGGCGGGTCAAGAGACCCAGTACTTC.